The 31 T cell receptor beta chains given below trace back to one sample, sequenced in a study of T cells after yellow fever vaccination. One entry per CDR3 protein results from TCRdb running MiXCR on the 5' RACE reads. The sample comprises under 600,000 distinct CDR3 sequences, around an eighth of which are singletons, and about 14% rests with the top ten. Material: PBMCs, obtained on the day of the yellow fever booster vaccination. The source is a man aged 25-45 years who received the YFV17D yellow fever vaccine.

This clonotype came up a few times. The chain couples TRBV19 to TRBJ2-3; D remains ambiguous. V lost 2 bases and J 5 bases, leaving 8 bases between the germline ends. The CDR3 sequence is 13 residues long. Germline lookup yields CDR1 LNHDA and CDR2 SQIVND (reference sequence). DNA of the CDR3: TGTGCCAGTAGTATATCCCGGCTAGATACGCAGTATTTT. Its translation: CASSISRLDTQYF. Full variable domain (outside the CDR3, taken from reference TRBV19 and TRBJ2-3): DGGITQSPKYLFRKEGQNVTLSCEQNLNHDAMYWYRQDPGQGLRLIYYSQIVNDFQKGDIAEGYSVSREKKESFPLTVTSAQKNPTAFYLCASSISRLDTQYFGPGTRLTVL.

The table lists this clonotype with a few counts. V usage is TRBV29-1 and J usage is TRBJ2-5, with TRBD2 matching over 9 bases. Germline CDR1 reads SQVTM; CDR2 reads ANQGSEA. J gave up 5 bases and V 7 bases, and 8 bases lay outside the gene matches. This CDR3 comprises 13 residues. The CDR3 DNA is TGCAGCGCCGCGGGACTAGCAGGCGAGACCCAGTACTTC. Its protein is CSAAGLAGETQYF.

This clonotype has a handful of counts. V and J are TRBV20-1 and TRBJ2-1, with 10 bases matching TRBD2. The CDR3 is made up of 18 amino acids. Per the germline V gene, CDR1 is DFQATT and CDR2 is SNEGSKA (reference sequence). The J segment lost 2 bases and the V segment lost 3 bases, leaving 13 bases of the junction unmatched. The CDR3 nucleotides are TGCAGTGCTAGGCCGGGACTAGCGTACCCTACCCCCTACAATGAGCAGTTCTTC. Translation: CSARPGLAYPTPYNEQFF.

The chain employs TRBV4-1 and TRBJ2-1; 7 positions agree with TRBD2. V was clipped by 3 bases and J by 13 bases; unmatched bases: 12. The CDR3 contains 14 residues. Germline V gene sequence: CDR1 MGHRA, CDR2 YSYEKL. The CDR3, as DNA: TGCGCCAGCAGCCACCTGGGGGGGGACGCGGGTCAGTTCTTC. It codes for CASSHLGGDAGQFF.

This clonotype was found a few times. This chain uses TRBV7-9 with TRBJ2-7, with no clear D. CDR1 SEHNR and CDR2 FQNEAQ come from the germline V gene (reference sequence). The length of the CDR3 is 11 residues. Between the trimmed V and J ends, which lost 7 bases and 3 bases, there was a span of 7 bases. The DNA of the CDR3 is TGTGCCAGCACCCCCGGCTACGAGCAGTACTTC. Amino acids: CASTPGYEQYF. Complete variable domain (other parts from reference TRBV7-9 and TRBJ2-7): DTGVSQNPRHKITKRGQNVTFRCDPISEHNRLYWYRQTLGQGPEFLTYFQNEAQLEKSRLLSDRFSAERPKGSFSTLEIQRTEQGDSAMYLCASTPGYEQYFGPGTRLTVT.

The V gene is TRBV9, the J gene TRBJ2-1; the D is unclear. The CDR3 totals 15 residues. The V and J ends lost 3 bases and 3 bases respectively, with 13 bases between them. Germline CDR1 reads SGDLS; CDR2 reads YYNGEE. CDR3 nucleotide sequence: TGTGCCAGCAGCGCCGGTCGGAAGGTCTACAATGAGCAGTTCTTC. Residues: CASSAGRKVYNEQFF.

V gene TRBV6-5 combines with J gene TRBJ2-5; D could derive from TRBD1 or TRBD2 (5 bases each). Trimming took 3 bases from V and 2 from J, leaving 16 bases between them. The CDR3 is 16 amino acids. CDR1 is MNHEY, CDR2 SVGAGI, per germline. CDR3 residues: CASSYSATGHQETQYF. CDR3 DNA: TGTGCCAGCAGTTATAGTGCGACGGGGCATCAAGAGACCCAGTACTTC.

The chain uses TRBV5-1 and TRBJ2-2; D is unresolved. This CDR3 is 15 amino acids long. Germline V gene lookup returns CDR1 SGHRS and CDR2 YFSETQ. The V end was cut by 6 bases, the J end by 2 bases, with 14 bases between. The CDR3 here is CASTLPPGNTGELFF. The CDR3 nucleotides are TGCGCCAGCACGCTGCCCCCGGGTAACACCGGGGAGCTGTTTTTT.

The sample holds a few counts of this clonotype. The chain employs TRBV19 and TRBJ2-1; 11 bases agree with TRBD2. Germline V gene sequence: CDR1 LNHDA, CDR2 SQIVND (reference sequence). CDR3 size: 16 residues. Trimming took 3 bases from V and 3 from J; bases not matched to a gene: 4. CDR3 coding DNA: TGTGCCAGTAGTATCGCGACTAGCGGGATCTACAATGAGCAGTTCTTC. Translating gives CASSIATSGIYNEQFF.

In this sample, this clonotype turned up many times. This chain uses TRBV7-2 with TRBJ2-7, with TRBD1 as a possible D gene (6 bases). CDR1 is SGHTA, CDR2 FQGNSA, per germline. The CDR3 sequence is 12 residues long. The V end lost 5 bases, the J end lost 3 bases, and 8 bases lay between the germline ends. The CDR3 DNA is TGTGCCAGCAGCGCACAGGGCTACGAGCAGTACTTC. It codes for CASSAQGYEQYF.

The rearrangement links TRBV7-3 to TRBJ2-2; D is perhaps TRBD1 or TRBD2 (5 bases each). This CDR3 is built from 15 residues. The germline CDR1 and CDR2 sequences are SGHTA and FQGTGA. The V end lost 5 bases, the J end lost 5 bases, and 15 bases lay between the germline ends. CDR3 nucleotides: TGTGCCAGCAGCCCTGGGGCTCCGGGGACCGGGGAGCTGTTTTTT. Amino acids: CASSPGAPGTGELFF.

This clonotype has just a few counts. The chain carries TRBV20-1 and TRBJ2-4; D remains ambiguous. CDR1 and CDR2 (germline): DFQATT, SNEGSKA (reference sequence). V was pared by 0 bases and J by 11 bases, with 14 bases between. This CDR3 is built from 13 residues. CDR3 nucleotide sequence: TGCAGTGCTAGAGAGGCCATAGGAAGGGTTCAGTACTTC. It is translated as CSAREAIGRVQYF.

The chain links TRBV4-3 to TRBJ2-7; 7 positions agree with TRBD2. Germline V gene data show CDR1 as LGHNA and CDR2 as YSLEER. The CDR3 extends over 15 amino acids. V lost 3 bases and J lost 1; bases outside the gene matches: 6. CDR3 residues: CASSQGQRGSYEQYF. In DNA, the CDR3 is TGCGCCAGCAGCCAGGGCCAGCGGGGATCCTACGAGCAGTACTTC.

This clonotype was counted between two and nine times. The V and J genes are TRBV27 and TRBJ2-2; unclear D gene. The ends were cut back, 5 bases at V and 1 base at J, with 11 bases in the middle. This CDR3 spans 15 amino acids. Germline V gene data show CDR1 as MNHEY and CDR2 as SMNVEV (reference sequence). The CDR3 DNA reads as TGTGCCAGCAGTCCTATGTCGGGGAACACCGGGGAGCTGTTTTTT. It specifies CASSPMSGNTGELFF.

This clonotype has just a few counts. The rearrangement joins TRBV20-1 to TRBJ1-5; 7 nucleotides match TRBD1. This CDR3 spans 14 amino acids. V lost 6 bases to trimming and J lost 9 bases; unmatched junction nucleotides: 14. Germline V gene sequence: CDR1 DFQATT, CDR2 SNEGSKA (reference sequence). In DNA, the CDR3 is TGCAGTGCAATCCTCACAGGGGCCGGGAGGCCCCAGCATTTT. This sequence encodes CSAILTGAGRPQHF.

There are a few counts of this clonotype. The V and J genes are TRBV10-3 and TRBJ2-7; TRBD1 might be the D (5 bases). Trimming removed 11 bases from V and 6 bases from J, with 20 bases in between. Germline loops: CDR1 ENHRY, CDR2 SYGVKD. CDR3 length equals 13 residues. The CDR3 sequence is CASSGRGWGEQYF. Here the CDR3 DNA reads TGTGCCTCGTCCGGTAGGGGATGGGGCGAGCAGTACTTC.

This clonotype was seen only a few times. The V call is TRBV5-4, the J call TRBJ2-2, with TRBD1 as a possible D gene (5 bases). The germline V gene encodes CDR1 SGHNT and CDR2 YYREEE (reference sequence). The CDR3 covers 15 residues. The V end lost 0 bases, the J end lost 4 bases, and 10 bases lay between the germline ends. CDR3 residues: CASSLGQGLTGELFF. In DNA form, the CDR3 reads TGTGCCAGCAGCTTGGGGCAGGGCCTCACCGGGGAGCTGTTTTTT.

J is TRBJ2-3 and V is TRBV18; D unresolved. Trimming took 3 bases from V and 0 from J, leaving 7 bases between them. Germline V gives CDR1 KGHSH, CDR2 LQKENI. This CDR3 region has 14 residues. The CDR3 here is CASSPPSSTDTQYF. CDR3 DNA: TGTGCCAGCTCACCTCCCTCTAGCACAGATACGCAGTATTTT.

This clonotype was counted many times. The rearrangement links TRBV9 to TRBJ2-2; 7 nucleotides line up with TRBD2. This CDR3 region has 16 residues. Germline V gene data show CDR1 as SGDLS and CDR2 as YYNGEE. Trimming cost V 3 bases and J 2 bases; bases outside gene matches: 7. In DNA, the CDR3 is TGTGCCAGCAGCGCTCCGGGACTATACAACACCGGGGAGCTGTTTTTT. It translates to CASSAPGLYNTGELFF.

Only a few counts were recorded for this clonotype. V and J are TRBV18 and TRBJ2-7, with D possibly TRBD1 on 6 matching bases. There are 14 residues in the CDR3. The V gene's germline CDR1 is KGHSH and CDR2 LQKENI. Trimming cost V 0 bases and J 4 bases, with 10 bases left between them. CDR3: CASSPPAQGYEQYF. The CDR3 nucleotides read TGTGCCAGCTCACCACCGGCGCAGGGGTACGAGCAGTACTTC.

This sequence joins TRBV7-8 and TRBJ2-7; 11 bases align to TRBD2. Per germline, CDR1 SGHVS and CDR2 FQNEAQ. CDR3 length equals 16 residues. V gave up 4 bases and J gave up 0 bases; unmatched junction bases: 5. CDR3 nucleotides: TGTGCCAGCAGCTCAACCGGGACTAGCGGCTCCTACGAGCAGTACTTC. This gives the protein CASSSTGTSGSYEQYF. Together with reference TRBV7-8 and TRBJ2-7, the CDR3 gives the full variable domain: GAGVSQSPRYKVAKRGQDVALRCDPISGHVSLFWYQQALGQGPEFLTYFQNEAQLDKSGLPSDRFFAERPEGSVSTLKIQRTQQEDSAVYLCASSSTGTSGSYEQYFGPGTRLTVT.

This clonotype was seen many times. The rearrangement joins TRBV5-1 to TRBJ2-7; perhaps TRBD2 as D (5 bases). Germline V lookup: CDR1 SGHRS, CDR2 YFSETQ. The ends were cut back, 4 bases at V and 6 bases at J, with 11 bases in the middle. CDR3 length: 12 amino acids. CDR3 DNA sequence: TGCGCCAGCAGCCCCGGACTTAGCGAGCAGTACTTC. This translates into CASSPGLSEQYF.

The V call is TRBV12-3 or TRBV12-4, the J call TRBJ2-1; 8 bases line up with TRBD2. V dropped 7 bases and J dropped 0; count of bases not matched to a gene: 14. The CDR3 consists of 18 residues. This CDR3 reads CASTPRASGLSSYNEQFF. Here the CDR3 DNA reads TGTGCCAGCACTCCTCGGGCTAGCGGGTTAAGCTCCTACAATGAGCAGTTCTTC.

This chain links TRBV27 with TRBJ2-3; a possible D gene is TRBD1 (6 bases). V was clipped by 4 bases and J by 3 bases, with 17 bases between them. The germline gives CDR1 MNHEY, CDR2 SMNVEV (reference sequence). The CDR3 contains 16 residues. The CDR3 DNA follows: TGTGCCAGCAGTTCTCCGACCAGGGACATAACAGATACGCAGTATTTT. Translated: CASSSPTRDITDTQYF.

The genes are TRBV12-3 or TRBV12-4 and TRBJ2-5; D is unresolved. The V gene lost 3 bases and the J gene lost 1 base, with 6 bases spanning the gap. The CDR3 spans 13 residues. This chain's CDR3 is CASSFSRQETQYF. The CDR3 nucleotides read TGTGCCAGCAGTTTCAGCCGCCAAGAGACCCAGTACTTC.

The sample holds many counts of this clonotype. The V call is TRBV25-1, the J call TRBJ1-6; D uncertain. V was pared by 4 bases and J by 6 bases, with 16 bases between. The CDR3 sequence is 16 residues long. CDR1 and CDR2 (germline): MGHDK, SYGVNS. This CDR3 is CASSVGTGGRNSPLHF. The CDR3 DNA follows: TGTGCCAGCAGTGTGGGTACGGGAGGTCGTAATTCACCCCTCCACTTT.

The chain couples TRBV7-3 to TRBJ2-2; 7 bases map to TRBD1. Germline V gives CDR1 SGHTA, CDR2 FQGTGA. Unmatched junction bases numbered 8, after V lost 5 bases and J lost 5 bases. The CDR3 is made up of 15 amino acids. DNA of the CDR3: TGTGCCAGCAGCCCATCGACAGGGCCTACCGGGGAGCTGTTTTTT. The encoded protein is CASSPSTGPTGELFF.

This clonotype occurred a few times. The CDR3 DNA follows: TGTGCCAGCAGAACTCCGGGGCAGGGACTTAATTCACCCCTCCACTTT. Its protein is CASRTPGQGLNSPLHF. This chain joins TRBV4-2 and TRBJ1-6, with a possible D match to TRBD1 (5 bases). Germline CDR1 and CDR2: LGHNA and YNFKEQ. This CDR3 has 16 amino acids. Trimming removed 6 bases at V and 6 bases at J, with 18 bases between.

This chain connects TRBV23-1 to TRBJ2-5; 9 nucleotides match TRBD1. TRBV23-1 is an open reading frame, and its role is uncertain. The CDR3 runs 18 residues. The V segment lost 4 bases and the J segment 3 bases; nucleotides outside the gene matches: 15. CDR3 coding DNA: TGCGCCAGCAGTCCATCCAGGGGACAGGGAGAAATAAAAGAGACCCAGTACTTC. It is translated as CASSPSRGQGEIKETQYF.

This clonotype showed up just a few times. This rearrangement joins TRBV7-8 to TRBJ2-5, with D possibly called TRBD1 or TRBD2 (5 bases each). Germline CDR1 SGHVS, CDR2 FQNEAQ. V lost 6 bases and J 7 bases, leaving 9 bases between the germline ends. This CDR3 comprises 11 residues. In DNA, the CDR3 is TGTGCCAGCAGAGGGGCGGGGACCCAGTACTTC. Amino acid sequence: CASRGAGTQYF.

There are many counts of this clonotype. The chain recombines TRBV10-3 with TRBJ1-1; D gene uncertain. Germline V gene sequence: CDR1 ENHRY, CDR2 SYGVKD. V was clipped by 6 bases and J by 1 base, with 3 bases between them. The CDR3 has 11 amino acids. The CDR3 coding sequence is TGTGCCATCAGAGAGAACACTGAAGCTTTCTTT. Translating it yields CAIRENTEAFF.